The present T cell receptor (beta chain) was sequenced within a study of beta chain features in type 1 diabetes. The study, taken as a whole, reports: Relative to healthy donors, patients appeared to have naive, central memory and Treg TCRB repertoires that were more similar. In all four CD4+ subsets, TCRB CDR3 length was significantly, moderately reduced in type 1 diabetes.

This clone was picked up a small number of times. The antigen remains unidentified. Expressed TCRB transcripts were sequenced, since all the RNA that had been isolated was reverse transcribed. Generated by immunoSEQ multiplex PCR, the TCRdb table keeps only in-frame clones and is missing some. The sample includes under 850,000 clones, 13% of them seen just once. The specimen was naive CD4+ T cells from blood. The receptor comes from a man between 18 and 35 years old with type 1 diabetes.

CDR3 region: CASSPGAGTTYEQYF. The CDR3 bases are TGTGCCAGCAGCCCTGGGGCGGGGACCACCTACGAGCAGTACTTC. The rearrangement joins TRBV7-2 to TRBJ2-7; possible D gene TRBD2, 6 bases. Germline assignment: CDR1 SGHTA and CDR2 FQGNSA. Trimming took off 5 bases at V and 2 bases at J, with 16 bases between the two ends. The CDR3 has 15 amino acids.